This T cell receptor beta chain emerged from a study of beta chain features in type 1 diabetes. The V and J ends lost 6 bases and 0 bases respectively, with 12 bases between them. The germline V gene encodes CDR1 MNHNS and CDR2 SASEGT. The CDR3 loop spans 14 amino acids. Expressed TCRB transcripts were sequenced, since all the RNA that had been isolated was reverse transcribed. Profiled with immunoSEQ multiplex PCR; TCRdb holds only in-frame clones, not every one. Of 900,000 or so clones listed, roughly a sixth are singletons. This sequence joins TRBV6-1 and TRBJ2-7; D might be TRBD2 (6 bases). The clonotype comes from a woman aged 18-30 years in good health. What was sequenced was naive CD4+ T cells from blood. CDR3 DNA sequence: TGTGCCAGCAGAATGGGGGACTCCTCCTACGAGCAGTACTTC. Its protein product is CASRMGDSSYEQYF.